The clone carrying this T cell receptor (beta chain) was observed a few times. As yet, its antigen is unknown. During its preparation, the TCRbeta library received unique molecular identifiers. TCRdb re-called the PCR reads through MiXCR, storing one row per CDR3 protein. The sample contains fewer than 700,000 distinct CDR3 sequences, 10% to 15% of which appear only once. The data stem from a study of T-cell reconstitution after alpha-beta-depleted transplantation in children. Study outcomes and limitations: Some patients' high day-60 TCRbeta diversity was attributed to recipient cells surviving conditioning. About two months after transplant, alpha-beta T cells reportedly came from several hundred expanded graft clones.

Trimming left V 3 bases short and J 3 bases short, with 9 bases between. The length of the CDR3 is 14 residues. Germline V CDR1 and CDR2: SEHNR, FQNEAQ (reference sequence). This sequence was found in a male patient under 18 who had a stem cell transplant for acute myeloid leukemia, so the T cells may come from the graft donor. The gene calls are TRBV7-9 and TRBJ2-1; tentatively, D is TRBD1 (5 bases). Sequenced here: PBMCs, mostly from graft donor cells, sampled 360 days after TCRalphabeta/CD19-depleted stem cell transplant. The CDR3 spells CASSFRVGYNEQFF. CDR3 coding DNA: TGTGCCAGCAGCTTCAGGGTTGGCTACAATGAGCAGTTCTTC.